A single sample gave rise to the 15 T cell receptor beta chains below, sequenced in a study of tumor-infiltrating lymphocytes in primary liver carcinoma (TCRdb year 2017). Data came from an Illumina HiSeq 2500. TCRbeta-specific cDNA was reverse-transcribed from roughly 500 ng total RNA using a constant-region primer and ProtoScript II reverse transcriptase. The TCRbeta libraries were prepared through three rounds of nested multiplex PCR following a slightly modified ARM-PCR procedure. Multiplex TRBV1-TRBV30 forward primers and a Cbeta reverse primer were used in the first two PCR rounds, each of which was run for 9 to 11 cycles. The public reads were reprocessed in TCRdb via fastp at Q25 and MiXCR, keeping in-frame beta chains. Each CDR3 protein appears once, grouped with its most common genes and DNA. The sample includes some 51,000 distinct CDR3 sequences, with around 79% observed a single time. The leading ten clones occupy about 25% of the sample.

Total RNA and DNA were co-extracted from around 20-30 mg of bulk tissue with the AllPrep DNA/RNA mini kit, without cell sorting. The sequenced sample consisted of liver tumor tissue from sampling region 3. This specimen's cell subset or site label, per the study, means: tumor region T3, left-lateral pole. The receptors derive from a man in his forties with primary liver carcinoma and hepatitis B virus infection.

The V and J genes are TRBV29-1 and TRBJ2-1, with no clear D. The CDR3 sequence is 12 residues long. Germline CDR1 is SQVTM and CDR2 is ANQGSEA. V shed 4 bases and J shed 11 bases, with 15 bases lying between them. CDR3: CSVVLATVQQFF. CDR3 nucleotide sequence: TGCAGCGTTGTTCTGGCGACTGTGCAGCAGTTCTTC.

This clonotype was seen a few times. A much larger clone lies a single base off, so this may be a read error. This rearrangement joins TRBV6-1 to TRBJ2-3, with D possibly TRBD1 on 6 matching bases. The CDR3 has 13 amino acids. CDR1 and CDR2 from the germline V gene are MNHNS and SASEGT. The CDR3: CVSNGQRTDTQYF. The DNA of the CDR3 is TGTGTCAGCAACGGACAGCGCACAGATACGCAGTATTTT.

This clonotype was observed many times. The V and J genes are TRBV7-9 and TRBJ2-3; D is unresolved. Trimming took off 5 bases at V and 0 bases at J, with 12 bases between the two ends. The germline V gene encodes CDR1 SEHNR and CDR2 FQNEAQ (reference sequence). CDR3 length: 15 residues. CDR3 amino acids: CASSQPRTSTDTQYF. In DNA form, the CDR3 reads TGTGCCAGCAGCCAGCCCCGAACTAGCACAGATACGCAGTATTTT.

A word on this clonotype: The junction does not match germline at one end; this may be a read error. CDR3 in amino acids: CASGMGGLLEQYF. The DNA for the CDR3 is TGTGCCAGCGGGATGGGAGGACTCCTGGAGCAATACTTC. The chain uses TRBV14 and TRBJ2-7, with D maybe TRBD2 (6 bases). In germline, CDR1 is SGHDN, CDR2 FVKESK. The CDR3 has 13 residues.

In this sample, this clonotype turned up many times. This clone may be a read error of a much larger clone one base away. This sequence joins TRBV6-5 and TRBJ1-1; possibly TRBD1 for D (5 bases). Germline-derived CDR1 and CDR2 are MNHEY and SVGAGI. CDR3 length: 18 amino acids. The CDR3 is CASTPHRLGKGLNAEAFF. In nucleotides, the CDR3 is TGTGCCAGCACCCCACACAGGTTGGGGAAGGGGCTGAACGCTGAAGCTTTCTTT.

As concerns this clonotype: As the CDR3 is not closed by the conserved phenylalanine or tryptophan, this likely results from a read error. The CDR3 reads CAKSPREAWVNEQFL. CDR3 coding DNA: TGTGCCAAGAGCCCGAGAGAGGCCTGGGTAAATGAGCAGTTCTTA. The chain combines TRBV7-8 with TRBJ2-1; no firm D call. Trimming cost V 10 bases and J 7 bases, with 23 bases left between them. CDR1 and CDR2 (germline): SGHVS, FQNEAQ. This CDR3 comprises 15 residues.

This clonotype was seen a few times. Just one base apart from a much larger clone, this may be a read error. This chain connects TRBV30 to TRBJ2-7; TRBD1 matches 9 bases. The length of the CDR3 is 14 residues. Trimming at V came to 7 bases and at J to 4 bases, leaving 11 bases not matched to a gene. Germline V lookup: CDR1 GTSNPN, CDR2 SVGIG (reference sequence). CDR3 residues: CASEQGAPKYEQYF. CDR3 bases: TGTGCCTCGGAACAGGGGGCCCCGAAGTACGAGCAGTACTTC.

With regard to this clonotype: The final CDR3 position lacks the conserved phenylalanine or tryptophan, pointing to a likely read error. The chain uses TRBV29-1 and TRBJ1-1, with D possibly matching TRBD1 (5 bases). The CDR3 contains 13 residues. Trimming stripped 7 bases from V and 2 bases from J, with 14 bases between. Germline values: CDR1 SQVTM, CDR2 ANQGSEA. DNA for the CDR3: TGCAGCGCTGCCCAACAGGTTAACACTGAAGCTTTCCTT. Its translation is CSAAQQVNTEAFL.

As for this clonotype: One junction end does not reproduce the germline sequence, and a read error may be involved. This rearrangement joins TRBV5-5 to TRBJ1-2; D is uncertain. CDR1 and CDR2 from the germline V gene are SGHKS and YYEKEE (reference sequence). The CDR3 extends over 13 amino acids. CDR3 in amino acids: CVSSSSIGLNYTF. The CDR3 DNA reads TGTGTCAGCAGCTCTAGTATAGGGTTAAACTACACCTTC.

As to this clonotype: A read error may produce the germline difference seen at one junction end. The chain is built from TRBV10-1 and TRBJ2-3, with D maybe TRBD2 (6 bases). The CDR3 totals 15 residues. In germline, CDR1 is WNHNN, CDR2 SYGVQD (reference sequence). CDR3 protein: CSSSESATGDETHYF. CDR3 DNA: TGCTCCAGCAGTGAGTCCGCCACGGGAGACGAGACGCACTATTTT.

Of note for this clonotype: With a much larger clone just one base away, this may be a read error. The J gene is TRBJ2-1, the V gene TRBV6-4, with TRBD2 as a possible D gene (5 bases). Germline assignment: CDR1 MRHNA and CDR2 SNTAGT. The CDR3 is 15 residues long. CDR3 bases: TGTGTCAGCAGTGACGCTGGGATAGCGAGCTATGAGCAGTTCTTC. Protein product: CVSSDAGIASYEQFF.

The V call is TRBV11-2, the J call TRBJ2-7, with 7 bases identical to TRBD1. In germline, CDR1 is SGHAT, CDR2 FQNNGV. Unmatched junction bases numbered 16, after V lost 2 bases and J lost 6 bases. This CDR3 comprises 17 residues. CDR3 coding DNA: TGTGCCAGCAGCTTAATTCAAGTTCAGGGGGTATGGGGCGAGCAGTACTTC. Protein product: CASSLIQVQGVWGEQYF.

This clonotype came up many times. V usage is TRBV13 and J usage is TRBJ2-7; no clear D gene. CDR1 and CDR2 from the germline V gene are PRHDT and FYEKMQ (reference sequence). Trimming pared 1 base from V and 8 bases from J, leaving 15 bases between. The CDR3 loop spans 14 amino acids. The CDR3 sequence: CASSLALPKGKQYF. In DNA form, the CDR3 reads TGTGCCAGCAGCTTAGCCCTCCCCAAAGGGAAGCAGTACTTC.

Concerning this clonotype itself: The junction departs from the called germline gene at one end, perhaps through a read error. The CDR3 protein is CASSQSRAANNGGLFF. The CDR3 nucleotides read TGTGCCAGCAGCCAATCGAGGGCGGCCAACAACGGGGGGCTGTTTTTT. The chain couples TRBV14 to TRBJ2-2, with TRBD2 as a possible D gene (6 bases). Germline lookup yields CDR1 SGHDN and CDR2 FVKESK. CDR3 length: 16 amino acids.

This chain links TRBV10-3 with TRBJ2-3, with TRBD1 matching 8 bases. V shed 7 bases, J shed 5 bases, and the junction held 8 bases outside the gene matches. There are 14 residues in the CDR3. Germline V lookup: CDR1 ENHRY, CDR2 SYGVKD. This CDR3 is CAIKTGTGIDTQYF. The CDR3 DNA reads TGTGCCATCAAGACCGGGACAGGCATAGATACGCAGTATTTT.